One sample yielded the 10 T cell receptor beta chains listed below, sequenced in a study of blood T cell repertoires in COVID-19. Using immunoSEQ multiplex PCR, the repertoire was profiled, and TCRdb retains in-frame clones only, with some absent. The table shows hundreds of thousands of clones, with around 84% occurring only once. Source material: PBMCs or T cells enriched from blood (not recorded which). The receptors shown here come from a man younger than 35 who had recovered from COVID-19.

V usage is TRBV28 and J usage is TRBJ2-2, with D perhaps TRBD1 (6 bases). The CDR3 length is 14 residues. Germline CDR1 reads MDHEN; CDR2 reads SYDVKM. Trimming stripped 3 bases from V and 4 bases from J, with 9 bases between. The CDR3 coding sequence is TGTGCCAGCAGTTTCCCCAGGGGCACCGGGGAGCTGTTTTTT. Residues: CASSFPRGTGELFF.

V usage is TRBV28 and J usage is TRBJ2-3; D is ambiguous. From germline, CDR1 is MDHEN and CDR2 SYDVKM. The germline V and J ends were trimmed by 3 bases and 4 bases, with 11 bases remaining between them. There are 14 residues in the CDR3. CDR3 residues: CASSFLRFADTQYF. The CDR3 coding sequence is TGTGCCAGCAGTTTTCTAAGATTTGCAGATACGCAGTATTTT.

The chain links TRBV6-5 to TRBJ1-1; D is unresolved. V lost 6 bases to trimming and J lost 5 bases, with 16 bases between them. There are 14 residues in the CDR3. Germline CDR1 reads MNHEY; CDR2 reads SVGAGI. The CDR3 is CASRDPGRETEAFF. The DNA for the CDR3 is TGTGCCAGCAGGGACCCTGGGAGAGAGACTGAAGCTTTCTTT.

The chain recombines TRBV27 with TRBJ1-5; D unresolved. Trimming cost V 5 bases and J 4 bases, with 6 bases left between them. The germline V gene encodes CDR1 MNHEY and CDR2 SMNVEV (reference sequence). The CDR3 sequence is 12 residues long. The DNA of the CDR3 is TGTGCCAGCAGTCTACTAAATCAGCCCCAGCATTTT. Protein: CASSLLNQPQHF.

The V and J genes are TRBV5-4 and TRBJ1-4; no clear D gene. CDR1 SGHNT and CDR2 YYREEE come from the germline V gene (reference sequence). Trimming took 3 bases from V and 5 from J, leaving 11 bases between them. This CDR3 has 14 residues. The CDR3: CASSSRGLNEKLFF. In DNA, the CDR3 is TGTGCCAGCAGCTCCCGAGGGCTGAATGAAAAACTGTTTTTT.

The gene calls are TRBV5-4 and TRBJ2-3, with 7 bases lining up with TRBD2. Germline CDR1 reads SGHNT; CDR2 reads YYREEE (reference sequence). Trimming at V came to 2 bases and at J to 0 bases, leaving 3 bases not matched to a gene. This CDR3 spans 15 amino acids. The CDR3: CASSLLAKSTDTQYF. DNA for the CDR3: TGTGCCAGCAGCTTACTAGCGAAAAGCACAGATACGCAGTATTTT.

V is TRBV10-3 and J is TRBJ2-3; 7 nucleotides align to TRBD2. Germline V gene sequence: CDR1 ENHRY, CDR2 SYGVKD. The CDR3 loop spans 16 amino acids. Losses at the gene ends were 4 bases for V and 0 bases for J; bases not matched to a gene: 7. The CDR3 nucleotides read TGTGCCATCAGTGCTCGAGCGGGAATCAGCACAGATACGCAGTATTTT. It is translated as CAISARAGISTDTQYF.

V usage is TRBV10-3 and J usage is TRBJ2-5, with 8 bases matching TRBD2. This CDR3 is built from 14 residues. Trimming removed 5 bases from V and 4 bases from J; junction bases left unmatched: 6. Germline V gene lookup returns CDR1 ENHRY and CDR2 SYGVKD. The CDR3: CAISTGGGSETQYF. The CDR3 DNA reads TGTGCCATCAGTACGGGGGGGGGTTCAGAGACCCAGTACTTC.

In its sample, this clone was seen once. This chain connects TRBV7-9 to TRBJ2-1; 13 positions agree with TRBD2. The CDR3 has 16 residues. CDR1 and CDR2 (germline): SEHNR, FQNEAQ (reference sequence). Germline trimming cut 5 bases from V and 3 bases from J; bases unmatched to any gene: 4. The CDR3 here is CASSPTSGRGYNEQFF. CDR3 nucleotides: TGTGCCAGCAGCCCTACTAGCGGGAGGGGCTACAATGAGCAGTTCTTC.

The CDR3 sequence: CASNGQGGSNTEAFF. In DNA form, the CDR3 reads TGTGCCAGCAACGGACAGGGCGGGTCGAACACTGAAGCTTTCTTT. The genes are TRBV2 and TRBJ1-1; 8 bases are a match to TRBD1. V gave up 7 bases and J gave up 1 base; unmatched junction bases: 8. The CDR3 totals 15 residues. Germline loops: CDR1 SNHLY, CDR2 FYNNEI. The full variable domain, completed using reference TRBV2 and TRBJ1-1, is EPEVTQTPSHQVTQMGQEVILRCVPISNHLYFYWYRQILGQKVEFLVSFYNNEISEKSEIFDDQFSVERPDGSNFTLKIRSTKLEDSAMYFCASNGQGGSNTEAFFGQGTRLTVV.